This is a list of T cell receptor beta chains from one sample in a study of blood T cell repertoires in COVID-19. The method was immunoSEQ multiplex PCR; TCRdb's version includes in-frame clones alone and lacks a portion of them. The table records around 70,000 clones, 70% to 80% of them present only once. Sequencing was carried out using peripheral blood. Source of these receptors: a man aged 70-80 years with acute or convalescent COVID-19. The CDR3 runs from the conserved cysteine through the conserved F or W. D genes are given only for firm matches. Size tells how often a clone was seen (once, few, many) or the class of an expanded clone, and some rows leave it out.

J: TRBJ1-1; D: -; V: TRBV28; size: -; DNA: TGTGCCTCCACTATTAACACTGAAGCTTTCTTT; CDR3: CASTINTEAFF
J: TRBJ1-5; D: -; V: TRBV9; size: -; DNA: TGTGCCAGCAGCGTAGGTCTGGGGCCTAATCAGCCCCAGCATTTT; CDR3: CASSVGLGPNQPQHF
J: TRBJ2-7; D: -; V: TRBV6-5; size: once; DNA: TGTGCCAGCAGTTACGGGGGACACTTCTACGAGCAGTACTTC; CDR3: CASSYGGHFYEQYF
J: TRBJ2-7; D: TRBD2; V: TRBV7-2; size: -; DNA: TGTGCCAGCAGCTTAGCACTAGCGGTCTACGAGCAGTACTTC; CDR3: CASSLALAVYEQYF
J: TRBJ1-2; D: -; V: TRBV4-1; size: -; DNA: TGCGCCAGCAGCCAGTCCCGGGACTATGGCTACACCTTC; CDR3: CASSQSRDYGYTF
J: TRBJ2-7; D: -; V: TRBV21-1; size: -; DNA: TGTGCCAGCCAAGGGACAGGGAGGGAGCAGTACTTC; CDR3: CASQGTGREQYF
J: TRBJ1-1; D: -; V: TRBV12-3/TRBV12-4; size: -; DNA: TGTGCCAGCAGTTCGGGACTCCACACTGAAGCTTTCTTT; CDR3: CASSSGLHTEAFF
J: TRBJ1-5; D: -; V: TRBV2; size: -; DNA: TGTGCCAGCAGAGCGGTGGGAGGCAATCAGCCCCAGCATTTT; CDR3: CASRAVGGNQPQHF
J: TRBJ2-5; D: TRBD1; V: TRBV24-1; size: -; DNA: TGTGCCACCCGGGACAGCCGACTCCCCGGGACCCAGTACTTC; CDR3: CATRDSRLPGTQYF
J: TRBJ1-3; D: -; V: TRBV19; size: -; DNA: TGTGCCACGTTTTCCTCTGGAAACACCATATATTTT; CDR3: CATFSSGNTIYF
J: TRBJ2-5; D: -; V: TRBV19; size: -; DNA: TGTGCCAGTAGTATCGCAGGGGAGACCCAGTACTTC; CDR3: CASSIAGETQYF
J: TRBJ2-1; D: TRBD2; V: TRBV11-3; size: -; DNA: TGTGCCAGCAGCTTAGGACTAGCGGGAGTCTATGAGCAGTTCTTC; CDR3: CASSLGLAGVYEQFF
J: TRBJ1-6; D: -; V: TRBV2; size: -; DNA: TGTGCCAGCAGCGCAGGCAATCCCTCCTATAATTCACCCCTCCACTTT; CDR3: CASSAGNPSYNSPLHF
J: TRBJ2-1; D: -; V: TRBV11-1; size: -; DNA: TGTGCCAGCAGCTTTGGAGGTGGAAATGAGCAGTTCTTC; CDR3: CASSFGGGNEQFF
J: TRBJ2-7; D: -; V: TRBV10-3; size: -; DNA: TGTGCCATCAGTGAGGACCCCCTCTGGGCTGCCGAGCAGTACTTC; CDR3: CAISEDPLWAAEQYF
J: TRBJ1-6; D: -; V: TRBV7-2; size: -; DNA: TGTGCCAGCAGCTTAGTTGGGACCCGGGGGGCCCTCCACTTT; CDR3: CASSLVGTRGALHF